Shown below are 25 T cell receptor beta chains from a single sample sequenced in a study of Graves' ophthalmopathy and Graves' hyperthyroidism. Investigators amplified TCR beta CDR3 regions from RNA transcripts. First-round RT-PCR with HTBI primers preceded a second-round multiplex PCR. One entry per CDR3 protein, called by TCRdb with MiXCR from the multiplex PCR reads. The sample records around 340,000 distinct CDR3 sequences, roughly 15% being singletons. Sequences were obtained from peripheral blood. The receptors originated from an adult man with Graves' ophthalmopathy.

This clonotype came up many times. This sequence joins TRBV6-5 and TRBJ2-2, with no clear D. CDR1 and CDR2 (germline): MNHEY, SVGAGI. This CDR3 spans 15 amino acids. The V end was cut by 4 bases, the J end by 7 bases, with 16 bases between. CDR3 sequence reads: CASSFRPLTRGELFF. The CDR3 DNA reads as TGTGCCAGCAGTTTCCGGCCCCTTACACGCGGGGAGCTGTTTTTT.

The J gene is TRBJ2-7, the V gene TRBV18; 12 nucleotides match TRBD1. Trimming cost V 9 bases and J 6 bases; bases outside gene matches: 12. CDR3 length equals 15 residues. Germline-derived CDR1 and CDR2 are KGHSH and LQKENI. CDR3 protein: CARSPLGTGGGEQYF. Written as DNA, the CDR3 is TGTGCCAGATCCCCGCTGGGGACAGGGGGCGGCGAGCAGTACTTC.

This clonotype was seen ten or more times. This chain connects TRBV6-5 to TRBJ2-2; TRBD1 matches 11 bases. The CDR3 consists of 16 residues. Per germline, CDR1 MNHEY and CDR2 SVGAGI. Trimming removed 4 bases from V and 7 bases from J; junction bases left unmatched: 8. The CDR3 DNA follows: TGTGCCAGCAGTTCCGGGACAGGGGGAAAGGACGGGGAGCTGTTTTTT. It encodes CASSSGTGGKDGELFF.

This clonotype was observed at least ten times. The CDR3, as DNA: TGTGCCAGCAGCTTACAGTCAGGGGGCACTGAAGCTTTCTTT. It encodes CASSLQSGGTEAFF. The chain couples TRBV7-2 to TRBJ1-1, with 7 positions matching TRBD1. V was clipped by 2 bases and J by 4 bases; unmatched bases: 4. The CDR3 runs to 14 residues. Germline CDR1 and CDR2: SGHTA and FQGNSA.

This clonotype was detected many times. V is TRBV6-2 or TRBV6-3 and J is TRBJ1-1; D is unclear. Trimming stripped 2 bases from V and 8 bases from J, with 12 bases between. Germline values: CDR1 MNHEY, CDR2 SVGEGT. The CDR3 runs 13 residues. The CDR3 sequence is CASSYSSAGEAFF. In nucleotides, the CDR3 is TGTGCCAGCAGTTACAGTTCCGCGGGGGAAGCTTTCTTT.

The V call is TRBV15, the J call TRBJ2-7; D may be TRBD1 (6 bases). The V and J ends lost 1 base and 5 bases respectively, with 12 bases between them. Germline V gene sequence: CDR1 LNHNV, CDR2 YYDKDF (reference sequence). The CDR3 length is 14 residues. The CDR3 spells CATSRVGAINEQYF. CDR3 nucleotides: TGTGCCACCAGCAGAGTGGGGGCGATAAACGAGCAGTACTTC.

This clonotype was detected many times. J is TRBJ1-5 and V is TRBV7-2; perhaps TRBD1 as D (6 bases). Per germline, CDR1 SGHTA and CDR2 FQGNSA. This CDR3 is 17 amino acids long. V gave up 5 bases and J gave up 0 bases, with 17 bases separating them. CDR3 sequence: CASSKYRQANSNQPQHF. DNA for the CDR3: TGTGCCAGCAGCAAATATCGACAGGCGAATAGCAATCAGCCCCAGCATTTT.

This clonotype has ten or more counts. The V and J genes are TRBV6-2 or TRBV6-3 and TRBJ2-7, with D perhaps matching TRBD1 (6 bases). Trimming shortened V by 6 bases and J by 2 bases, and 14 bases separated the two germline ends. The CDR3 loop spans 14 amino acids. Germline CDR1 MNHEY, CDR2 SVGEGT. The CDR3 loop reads CASRGRTVTYEQYF. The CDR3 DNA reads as TGTGCCAGCAGGGGAAGGACAGTGACCTACGAGCAGTACTTC.

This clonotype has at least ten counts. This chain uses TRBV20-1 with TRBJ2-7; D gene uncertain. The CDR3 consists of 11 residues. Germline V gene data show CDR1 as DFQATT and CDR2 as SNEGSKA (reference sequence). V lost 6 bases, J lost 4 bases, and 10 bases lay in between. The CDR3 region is CSASRSYEQYF. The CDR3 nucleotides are TGCAGTGCCAGCCGCAGTTACGAGCAGTACTTC.

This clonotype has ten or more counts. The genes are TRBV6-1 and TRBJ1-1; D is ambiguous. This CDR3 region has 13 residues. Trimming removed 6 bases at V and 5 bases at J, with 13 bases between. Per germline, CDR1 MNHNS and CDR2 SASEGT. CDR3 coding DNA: TGTGCCAGCAGGGATACCATGAGGACTGAAGCTTTCTTT. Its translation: CASRDTMRTEAFF.

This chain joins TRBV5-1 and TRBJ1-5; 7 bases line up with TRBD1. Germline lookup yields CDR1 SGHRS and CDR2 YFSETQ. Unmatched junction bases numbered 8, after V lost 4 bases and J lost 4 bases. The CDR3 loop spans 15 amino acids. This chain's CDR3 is CASSESPGGNQPQHF. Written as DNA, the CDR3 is TGCGCCAGCAGCGAGTCGCCAGGGGGGAATCAGCCCCAGCATTTT. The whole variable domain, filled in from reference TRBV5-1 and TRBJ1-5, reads KAGVTQTPRYLIKTRGQQVTLSCSPISGHRSVSWYQQTPGQGLQFLFEYFSETQRNKGNFPGRFSGRQFSNSRSEMNVSTLELGDSALYLCASSESPGGNQPQHFGDGTRLSIL.

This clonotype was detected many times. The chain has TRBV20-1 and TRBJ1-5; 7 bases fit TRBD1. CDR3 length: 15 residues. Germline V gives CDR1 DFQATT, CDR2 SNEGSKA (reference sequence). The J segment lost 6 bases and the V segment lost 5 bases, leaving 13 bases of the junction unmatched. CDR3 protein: CSAPNPRQGGQPQHF. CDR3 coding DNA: TGCAGTGCTCCGAATCCTAGACAGGGTGGTCAGCCCCAGCATTTT.

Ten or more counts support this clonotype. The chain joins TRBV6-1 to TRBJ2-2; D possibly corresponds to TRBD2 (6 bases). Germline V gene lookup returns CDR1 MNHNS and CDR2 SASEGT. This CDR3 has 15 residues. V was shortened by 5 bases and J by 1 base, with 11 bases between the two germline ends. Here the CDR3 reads CASSKGLKNTGELFF. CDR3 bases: TGTGCCAGCAGTAAGGGACTCAAGAACACCGGGGAGCTGTTTTTT.

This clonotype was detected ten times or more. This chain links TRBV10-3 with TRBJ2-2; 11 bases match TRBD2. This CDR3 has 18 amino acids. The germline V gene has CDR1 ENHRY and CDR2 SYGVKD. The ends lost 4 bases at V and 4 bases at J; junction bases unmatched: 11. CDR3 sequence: CAISVSGSGGAGTGELFF. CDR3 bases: TGTGCCATCAGTGTTTCAGGTAGCGGGGGGGCCGGCACCGGGGAGCTGTTTTTT.

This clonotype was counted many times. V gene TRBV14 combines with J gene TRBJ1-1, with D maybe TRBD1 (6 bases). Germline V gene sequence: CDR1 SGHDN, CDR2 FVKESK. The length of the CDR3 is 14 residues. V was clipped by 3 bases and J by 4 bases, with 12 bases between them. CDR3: CASSHMRGGTEAFF. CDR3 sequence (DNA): TGTGCCAGCAGCCATATGAGGGGGGGCACTGAAGCTTTCTTT.

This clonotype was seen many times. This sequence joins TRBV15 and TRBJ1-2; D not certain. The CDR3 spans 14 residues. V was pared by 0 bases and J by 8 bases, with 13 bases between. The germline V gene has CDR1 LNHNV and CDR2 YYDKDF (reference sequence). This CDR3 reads CATSRDRAVWGYTF. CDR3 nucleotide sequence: TGTGCCACCAGCAGAGATAGGGCCGTTTGGGGCTACACCTTC.

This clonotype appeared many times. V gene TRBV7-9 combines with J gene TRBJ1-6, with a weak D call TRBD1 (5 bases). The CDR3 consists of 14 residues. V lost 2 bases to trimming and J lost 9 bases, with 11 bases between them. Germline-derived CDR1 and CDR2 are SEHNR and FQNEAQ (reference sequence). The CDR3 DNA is TGTGCCAGCAGCTTAACGCAGGGTGGTTCACCCCTCCACTTT. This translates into CASSLTQGGSPLHF.

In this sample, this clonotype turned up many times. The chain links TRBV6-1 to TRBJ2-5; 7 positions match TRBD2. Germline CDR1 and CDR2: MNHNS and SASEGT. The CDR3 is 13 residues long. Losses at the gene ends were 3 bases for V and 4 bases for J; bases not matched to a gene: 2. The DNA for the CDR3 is TGTGCCAGCAGTGAGGGCGGGGGAGAGACCCAGTACTTC. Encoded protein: CASSEGGGETQYF.

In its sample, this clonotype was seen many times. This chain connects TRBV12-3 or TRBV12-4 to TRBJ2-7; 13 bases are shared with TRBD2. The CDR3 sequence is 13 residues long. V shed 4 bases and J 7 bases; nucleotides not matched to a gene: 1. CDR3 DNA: TGTGCCAGCAGTTGGACTAGCGGGAGAGAGCAGTACTTC. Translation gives CASSWTSGREQYF.

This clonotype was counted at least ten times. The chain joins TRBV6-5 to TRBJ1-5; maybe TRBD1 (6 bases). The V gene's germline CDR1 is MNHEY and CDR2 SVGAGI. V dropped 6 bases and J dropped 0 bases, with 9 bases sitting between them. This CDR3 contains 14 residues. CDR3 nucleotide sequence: TGTGCCAGCAGCAGGGGATTTAGCAATCAGCCCCAGCATTTT. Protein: CASSRGFSNQPQHF.

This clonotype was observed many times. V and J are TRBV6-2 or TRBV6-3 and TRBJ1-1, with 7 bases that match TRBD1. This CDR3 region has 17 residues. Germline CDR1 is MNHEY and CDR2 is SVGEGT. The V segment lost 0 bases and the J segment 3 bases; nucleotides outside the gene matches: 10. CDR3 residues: CASSYSISWDSYTEAFF. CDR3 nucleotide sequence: TGTGCCAGCAGTTACTCGATAAGTTGGGACAGCTACACTGAAGCTTTCTTT.

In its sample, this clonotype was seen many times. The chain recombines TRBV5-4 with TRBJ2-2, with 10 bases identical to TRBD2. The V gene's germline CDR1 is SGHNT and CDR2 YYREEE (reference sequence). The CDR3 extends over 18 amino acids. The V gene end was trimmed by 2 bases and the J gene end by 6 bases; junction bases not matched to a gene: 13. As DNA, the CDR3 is TGTGCCAGCAGCTTTGAGGCTAGCGGGAGACTAAGTGCCGGGGAGCTGTTTTTT. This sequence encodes CASSFEASGRLSAGELFF.

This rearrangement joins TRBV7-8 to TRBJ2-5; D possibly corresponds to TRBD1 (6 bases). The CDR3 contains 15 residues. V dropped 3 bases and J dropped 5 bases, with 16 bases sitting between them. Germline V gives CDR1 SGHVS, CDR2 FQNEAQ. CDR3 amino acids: CASSLGASQMETQYF. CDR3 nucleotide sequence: TGTGCCAGCAGCTTGGGGGCCTCCCAAATGGAGACCCAGTACTTC.

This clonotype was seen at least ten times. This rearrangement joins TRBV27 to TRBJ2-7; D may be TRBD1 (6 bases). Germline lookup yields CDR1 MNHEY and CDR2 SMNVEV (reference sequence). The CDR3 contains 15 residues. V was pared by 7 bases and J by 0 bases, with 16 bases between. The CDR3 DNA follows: TGTGCCAGCAATGCCGGGACAAGGAGCTCCTACGAGCAGTACTTC. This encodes CASNAGTRSSYEQYF.

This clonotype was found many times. The CDR3 loop reads CASSMSQSSYNEQFF. In DNA, the CDR3 is TGTGCCAGTAGTATGTCACAGAGCTCCTACAATGAGCAGTTCTTC. The chain combines TRBV19 with TRBJ2-1; D gene ambiguous. V shed 3 bases and J shed 0 bases, with 9 bases lying between them. CDR3 size: 15 residues. Germline lookup yields CDR1 LNHDA and CDR2 SQIVND (reference sequence).